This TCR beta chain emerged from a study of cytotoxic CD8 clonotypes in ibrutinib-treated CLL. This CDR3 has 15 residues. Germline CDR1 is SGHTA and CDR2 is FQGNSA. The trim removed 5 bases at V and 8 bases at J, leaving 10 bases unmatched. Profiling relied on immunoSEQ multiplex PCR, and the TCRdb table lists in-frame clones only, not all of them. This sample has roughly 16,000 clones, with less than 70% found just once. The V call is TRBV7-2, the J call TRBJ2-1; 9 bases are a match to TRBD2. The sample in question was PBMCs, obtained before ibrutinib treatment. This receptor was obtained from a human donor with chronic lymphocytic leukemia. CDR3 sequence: CASSPRSGRFDEQFF. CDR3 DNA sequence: TGTGCCAGCAGCCCTAGGAGCGGGAGGTTCGATGAGCAGTTCTTC.